A single sample is the source of the 8 T cell receptor beta chains below, sequenced in a study of cytomegalovirus exposure and HLA in healthy donors. Primers included in the PCR were 60 Vbeta and 13 Jbeta primers. TCRdb's table, derived via immunoSEQ multiplex PCR, lists solely in-frame clones and lacks some. The sample includes roughly 120,000 clones, roughly 80% of them seen just once. The sequencing input was PBMCs. These receptors came from a male donor in good health and CMV-seropositive.

The chain uses TRBV14 and TRBJ1-5; TRBD1 is a possible D gene (5 bases). V gave up 1 base and J gave up 4 bases, with 8 bases separating them. The CDR3 is 14 residues long. In germline, CDR1 is SGHDN, CDR2 FVKESK. The CDR3 DNA follows: TGTGCCAGCAGCCAAGGGGGGGGGAATCAGCCCCAGCATTTT. This sequence encodes CASSQGGGNQPQHF. The complete variable domain, with remaining parts taken from reference TRBV14 and TRBJ1-5, reads EAGVTQFPSHSVIEKGQTVTLRCDPISGHDNLYWYRRVMGKEIKFLLHFVKESKQDESGMPNNRFLAERTGGTYSTLKVQPAELEDSGVYFCASSQGGGNQPQHFGDGTRLSIL.

The genes are TRBV27 and TRBJ2-7; TRBD1 matches 9 bases. Looked up from germline, CDR1 is MNHEY and CDR2 is SMNVEV (reference sequence). This CDR3 is 16 amino acids long. The trim removed 5 bases at V and 6 bases at J, leaving 14 bases unmatched. The CDR3 nucleotides read TGTGCCAGCAGTCTTAATTTCCCGGGACAGGGAGGCGAGCAGTACTTC. Encoded protein: CASSLNFPGQGGEQYF.

This clone has just one count. The chain joins TRBV5-1 to TRBJ2-5; weak D call: TRBD2 (5 bases). The CDR3 has 14 amino acids. Trimming pared 1 base from V and 2 bases from J, leaving 9 bases between. The germline V gene encodes CDR1 SGHRS and CDR2 YFSETQ. CDR3 loop: CASSLYGVQETQYF. The CDR3 DNA is TGCGCCAGCAGCTTGTACGGGGTACAAGAGACCCAGTACTTC.

CDR3 sequence reads: CAISWDSNEQYF. The DNA for the CDR3 is TGTGCCATCAGCTGGGACAGCAACGAGCAGTACTTC. The V and J genes are TRBV10-3 and TRBJ2-5, with 7 positions matching TRBD1. The better agreement between TRBJ2-7 and the DNA end casts doubt on the J call. Germline values: CDR1 ENHRY, CDR2 SYGVKD. CDR3 length equals 12 residues.

The chain combines TRBV28 with TRBJ2-1; D call uncertain. Germline V gene data show CDR1 as MDHEN and CDR2 as SYDVKM. CDR3 length equals 14 residues. V lost 2 bases, J lost 9 bases, and 14 bases lay in between. The CDR3 DNA reads TGTGCCAGCAGTTTAAGTTATTCTGCGAGTGAGCAGTTCTTC. This codes for CASSLSYSASEQFF.

The gene calls are TRBV6-1 and TRBJ2-1; no clear D gene. Germline CDR1 reads MNHNS; CDR2 reads SASEGT. The V gene lost 1 base and the J gene lost 4 bases, with 14 bases spanning the gap. The CDR3 loop spans 16 amino acids. The CDR3 region has the DNA TGTGCCAGCAGTGAAGTGGCCATTTCCCTTTACAATGAGCAGTTCTTC. Translation: CASSEVAISLYNEQFF.

The chain combines TRBV27 with TRBJ2-4, with 10 bases that match TRBD2. Unmatched junction bases numbered 12, after V lost 5 bases and J lost 2 bases. The CDR3 spans 18 residues. CDR1 is MNHEY and CDR2 is SMNVEV in the germline V gene (reference sequence). The CDR3 region has the DNA TGTGCCAGCAGTAGCAGCGGGAGGGACGGGATTACCAAAAACATTCAGTACTTC. As protein: CASSSSGRDGITKNIQYF.

The gene calls are TRBV7-9 and TRBJ2-3, with TRBD1 matching over 9 bases. CDR1 is SEHNR and CDR2 is FQNEAQ in the germline V gene (reference sequence). The V gene end was trimmed by 5 bases and the J gene end by 8 bases; junction bases not matched to a gene: 2. The CDR3 spans 12 residues. The CDR3 protein is CASSTDRGTQYF. Here the CDR3 DNA reads TGTGCCAGCAGCACGGACAGGGGTACGCAGTATTTT.